The rows below give T cell receptor beta chains drawn from one sample of a study of blood T cell repertoires in COVID-19. The protocol was immunoSEQ multiplex PCR, while the TCRdb copy is restricted to in-frame clones and leaves out a portion. The sample includes fewer than 250,000 clones, 70% to 85% of them seen just once. The sample consisted of PBMCs or T cells enriched from blood (not recorded which). Receptor source: a man aged 55 to 70 who had recovered from COVID-19. The CDR3 runs from the conserved cysteine through the conserved F or W. A D gene is named only where the DNA matches it firmly. Not all rows give a size; the values are once, few, many and, for expanded clones, a class.

j_call | clone_size | d_call | v_call | cdr3_aa | cdr3_nt
TRBJ1-6 | . | . | TRBV4-1 | CASSQDSTRDNSPLHF | TGCGCCAGCAGCCAAGATTCCACGAGGGATAATTCACCCCTCCACTTT
TRBJ2-7 | . | TRBD1 | TRBV11-3 | CASRLGTGPEQYF | TGTGCCAGCAGACTAGGGACAGGGCCCGAGCAGTACTTC
TRBJ2-3 | . | . | TRBV18 | CASSPAAEIDTQYF | TGTGCCAGCTCACCGGCCGCCGAAATAGATACGCAGTATTTT
TRBJ2-7 | . | TRBD1 | TRBV7-2 | CASSFDRGRRYEQYF | TGTGCCAGCAGCTTTGACAGGGGGCGTCGCTACGAGCAGTACTTC
TRBJ2-1 | . | . | TRBV30 | CAWSHIYNEQFF | TGTGCCTGGAGTCACATATACAATGAGCAGTTCTTC
TRBJ1-1 | once | . | TRBV5-1 | CASSLGGGQAFF | TGCGCCAGCAGCTTAGGGGGAGGGCAAGCTTTCTTT
TRBJ2-1 | . | TRBD2 | TRBV5-1 | CASSLFSGGSYNEQFF | TGCGCCAGCAGCCTATTTAGCGGGGGGTCCTACAATGAGCAGTTCTTC
TRBJ1-2 | . | . | TRBV24-1 | CATSDPSYGYTF | TGTGCCACCAGTGATCCCAGCTATGGCTACACCTTC
TRBJ1-3 | . | . | TRBV7-9 | CASSPRDRHSGNTIYF | TGTGCCAGCAGCCCCAGAGACAGGCACTCTGGAAACACCATATATTTT
TRBJ1-1 | once | TRBD1 | TRBV2 | CASSVYRGEEKAFF | TGTGCCAGCAGTGTTTACAGGGGGGAGGAAAAGGCTTTCTTT
TRBJ2-3 | . | TRBD2 | TRBV18 | CASSPSSGTDTQYF | TGTGCCAGCTCACCGAGTAGCGGGACAGATACGCAGTATTTT
TRBJ1-2 | . | . | TRBV30 | CAWTTIRSLNYGYTF | TGTGCCTGGACTACCATTAGGAGTCTTAACTATGGCTACACCTTC
TRBJ2-3 | . | TRBD1 | TRBV5-6 | CASSLGGYRGDTQYF | TGTGCCAGCAGCTTGGGGGGCTACAGGGGAGATACGCAGTATTTT
TRBJ1-5 | . | . | TRBV7-9 | CASSPSGNQPQHF | TGTGCCAGCAGCCCCTCCGGCAATCAGCCCCAGCATTTT
TRBJ1-2 | . | TRBD1 | TRBV24-1 | CATSDPGQPNYGYTF | TGTGCCACCAGTGACCCGGGACAGCCTAACTATGGCTACACCTTC
TRBJ2-3 | . | TRBD1 | TRBV24-1 | CATSEDRISTDTQYF | TGTGCCACCAGTGAGGACAGGATTAGCACAGATACGCAGTATTTT
TRBJ2-2 | . | TRBD1 | TRBV2 | CASMGQYTGELFF | TGTGCCAGTATGGGACAGTACACCGGGGAGCTGTTTTTT
TRBJ1-4 | . | . | TRBV6-5 | CASSYERVLELFF | TGTGCCAGCAGTTATGAGAGGGTTTTGGAACTGTTTTTT
TRBJ1-2 | . | TRBD1 | TRBV6-5 | CASSWDRARGYTF | TGTGCCAGCAGTTGGGACAGGGCGAGAGGCTACACCTTC
TRBJ1-1 | . | TRBD1 | TRBV10-1 | CASSESKGTVNTEAFF | TGCGCCAGCAGTGAGTCGAAAGGGACAGTGAACACTGAAGCTTTCTTT
TRBJ2-4 | . | . | TRBV19 | CASSPTATLAKNIQYF | TGTGCCAGTAGTCCGACAGCGACACTAGCCAAAAACATTCAGTACTTC
TRBJ1-1 | . | TRBD1 | TRBV2 | CASSFGTGFNTEAFF | TGTGCCAGCAGTTTCGGGACAGGGTTTAACACTGAAGCTTTCTTT
TRBJ1-1 | . | . | TRBV19 | CASSTQGWRGNTEAFF | TGTGCCAGTAGTACACAGGGATGGAGAGGGAACACTGAAGCTTTCTTT
TRBJ1-6 | once | TRBD1 | TRBV5-1 | CASSLADRGGSPLHF | TGCGCCAGCAGCTTGGCGGACAGGGGAGGATCACCCCTCCACTTT
TRBJ2-6 | . | . | TRBV18 | CASSPLGGAPSGANVLTF | TGTGCCAGCTCACCACTCGGGGGTGCCCCCTCTGGGGCCAACGTCCTGACTTTC
TRBJ2-7 | . | . | TRBV5-6 | CASSLDRAYEQYF | TGTGCCAGCAGCTTGGACAGAGCCTACGAGCAGTACTTC
TRBJ2-5 | . | TRBD2 | TRBV19 | CASSINEGTSGGQAQYF | TGTGCCAGTAGTATAAACGAAGGGACTAGCGGAGGGCAGGCCCAGTACTTC
TRBJ1-1 | . | . | TRBV9 | CASSATPGGLSTEAFF | TGTGCCAGCAGCGCCACCCCGGGGGGGCTTAGCACTGAAGCTTTCTTT
TRBJ2-7 | . | . | TRBV5-1 | CASSLSGTQPYEQYF | TGCGCCAGCAGCCTATCCGGGACACAACCCTACGAGCAGTACTTC
TRBJ2-1 | . | . | TRBV20-1 | CSAGGSYEQFF | TGCAGTGCCGGGGGTTCGTATGAGCAGTTCTTC
TRBJ1-5 | once | . | TRBV30 | CAWSFTGDNQPQHF | TGTGCCTGGAGTTTTACAGGTGATAATCAGCCCCAGCATTTT
TRBJ1-2 | few | . | TRBV7-2 | CASSLAQGTHGYTF | TGTGCCAGCAGCTTAGCCCAGGGGACGCATGGCTACACCTTC
TRBJ1-1 | . | . | TRBV19 | CASSILSTNGYRDTEAFF | TGTGCCAGTAGTATACTATCCACGAACGGGTATCGGGACACTGAAGCTTTCTTT
TRBJ1-2 | . | . | TRBV30 | CAWKLGANYGYTF | TGTGCCTGGAAATTAGGGGCCAACTATGGCTACACCTTC
TRBJ1-4 | . | . | TRBV11-3 | CASSLGARPNEKLFF | TGTGCCAGCAGCTTAGGGGCCCGACCTAATGAAAAACTGTTTTTT
TRBJ1-6 | few | TRBD1 | TRBV5-1 | CASSAGTGALGSSPLHF | TGCGCCAGCAGCGCCGGGACAGGGGCCCTGGGGAGTTCACCCCTCCACTTT
TRBJ1-5 | . | . | TRBV7-3 | CASSFPGTNQPQHF | TGTGCCAGCAGCTTCCCAGGGACAAATCAGCCCCAGCATTTT
TRBJ1-4 | . | . | TRBV19 | CAARGTTNEKLFF | TGTGCCGCCAGGGGAACAACTAATGAAAAACTGTTTTTT
TRBJ2-7 | . | TRBD1 | TRBV9 | CASSVRQGATGDEQYF | TGTGCCAGCAGCGTAAGACAGGGGGCAACCGGGGACGAGCAGTACTTC
TRBJ1-3 | . | . | TRBV5-1 | CASSLSGERNTIYF | TGCGCCAGCAGCTTGTCAGGGGAACGCAACACCATATATTTT
TRBJ2-3 | . | TRBD1 | TRBV12-5 | CASGTGTGTAYTDTQYF | TGTGCTAGTGGGACCGGGACAGGGACCGCTTACACAGATACGCAGTATTTT
TRBJ2-3 | . | TRBD2 | TRBV20-1 | CSASLAGGADTQYF | TGCAGTGCTAGTCTCGCGGGGGGAGCAGATACGCAGTATTTT
TRBJ2-1 | . | . | TRBV7-8 | CASMTRGAGEQFF | TGTGCCAGCATGACCAGGGGGGCGGGTGAGCAGTTCTTC
TRBJ2-3 | . | TRBD2 | TRBV7-6 | CASSRTSDSDTQYF | TGTGCCAGCAGCCGGACTAGCGATTCCGATACGCAGTATTTT
TRBJ2-1 | . | . | TRBV19 | CASSMCHTGCPYNEQFF | TGTGCCAGTAGTATGTGTCACACAGGGTGCCCCTACAATGAGCAGTTCTTC
TRBJ1-1 | few | TRBD1 | TRBV7-2 | CASSTPGQGFPNTEAFF | TGTGCCAGCAGCACGCCGGGACAGGGTTTCCCGAACACTGAAGCTTTCTTT
TRBJ1-6 | . | TRBD1 | TRBV5-1 | CASSSQGNNSPLHF | TGCGCCAGCAGCTCACAGGGGAATAATTCACCCCTCCACTTT
TRBJ1-2 | . | TRBD1 | TRBV2 | CASRGPTGDGYTF | TGTGCCAGCAGGGGCCCGACAGGGGATGGCTACACCTTC
TRBJ2-7 | . | TRBD2 | TRBV7-2 | CASTQSGGLAGGREQYF | TGTGCCAGCACCCAATCAGGTGGACTAGCGGGGGGTCGCGAGCAGTACTTC
TRBJ2-1 | . | TRBD1 | TRBV15 | CATSRLRQGRDNEQFF | TGTGCCACCAGCAGGCTTCGACAGGGAAGAGACAATGAGCAGTTCTTC
TRBJ1-2 | . | . | TRBV5-6 | CASSLVGQNYGYTF | TGTGCCAGCAGCTTGGTGGGACAAAACTATGGCTACACCTTC
TRBJ1-6 | . | . | TRBV2 | CASSEWQNNSPLHF | TGTGCCAGCAGTGAATGGCAGAATAATTCACCCCTCCACTTT
TRBJ1-6 | . | . | TRBV6-4 | CASTVDIRNSPLHF | TGTGCCAGCACCGTGGACATCAGAAATTCACCCCTCCACTTT
TRBJ2-3 | few | TRBD2 | TRBV5-1 | CASSSLAGVGTDTQYF | TGCGCCAGCAGCTCCCTAGCGGGGGTCGGCACAGATACGCAGTATTTT
TRBJ2-2 | few | . | TRBV24-1 | CATGGAGMSGELFF | TGTGCCACGGGGGGAGCAGGAATGAGCGGGGAGCTGTTTTTT
TRBJ2-7 | . | . | TRBV7-2 | CASSVAHRTYEQYF | TGTGCCAGCAGCGTAGCGCACAGGACCTACGAGCAGTACTTC
TRBJ1-1 | . | TRBD1 | TRBV7-2 | CASSLNGQGRAFF | TGTGCCAGCAGCCTCAACGGACAGGGTCGAGCTTTCTTT